This is a list of T cell receptor beta chains from one sample in a study of blood T cells in healthy people across ages. TCRdb independently ran MiXCR on the 5' RACE reads; one entry per CDR3 protein. The top ten clones hold 23% of a sample with some 1,800,000 distinct CDR3 sequences, 39% of them seen once. Sequencing was done on a sample of blood. These receptors came from a human donor in good health. The CDR3 runs from the conserved cysteine through the conserved F or W. The D gene is left open where the match is weak. Where a row states a size, it is once, few, many or the class of an expanded clone; other rows omit it.

DNA: TGCAGCGTTTTTCCCCCGCGGGGGGAAGAGACCCAGTACTTC
CDR3: CSVFPPRGEETQYF
D: TRBD2
size: few
V: TRBV29-1
J: TRBJ2-5

DNA: TGTGCCAGCACCCCTCATGAAGTAGGGCTCAATCAGCCCCAGCATTTT
CDR3: CASTPHEVGLNQPQHF
D: NA
size: NA
V: TRBV28
J: TRBJ1-5

DNA: TGCAGCGTTGCCAGGGGCATCACTGAAGCTTTCTTT
CDR3: CSVARGITEAFF
D: NA
size: NA
V: TRBV29-1
J: TRBJ1-1

DNA: TGTGCCTCCTTGGACACCGGGGAGCTGTTTTTT
CDR3: CASLDTGELFF
D: NA
size: NA
V: TRBV6-5
J: TRBJ2-2

DNA: TGCGCCAGCAGCGCACAACAGGGGGCGCGTACTGAAGCTTTCTTT
CDR3: CASSAQQGARTEAFF
D: TRBD1
size: NA
V: TRBV5-1
J: TRBJ1-1

DNA: TGTGCCAGCAGCCCCAGGGGGGGACAGGGAATGATCGGTAGCACAGATACGCAGTATTTT
CDR3: CASSPRGGQGMIGSTDTQYF
D: TRBD1
size: NA
V: TRBV7-6
J: TRBJ2-3

DNA: TGTGCCAGTAGTCTGACGGATCGAGGCTACACCTTC
CDR3: CASSLTDRGYTF
D: NA
size: few
V: TRBV19
J: TRBJ1-2

DNA: TGTGCCAGCAGTGAAGTCTTTCAATCCCTAGTCTTTGACCCGGGGGTTTCTAGCACAGATACGCAGTATTTT
CDR3: CASSEVFQSLVFDPGVSSTDTQYF
D: NA
size: NA
V: TRBV6-1
J: TRBJ2-3

DNA: TGCAGTGCTAGTTCGAGAGACAATCAGCCCCAGCATTTT
CDR3: CSASSRDNQPQHF
D: NA
size: few
V: TRBV20-1
J: TRBJ1-5

DNA: TGTGCCAGCAACCCCGGACCCTTTAATGAGCAGTTCTTC
CDR3: CASNPGPFNEQFF
D: NA
size: few
V: TRBV7-2
J: TRBJ2-1

DNA: TGCAGCGTTGAAGTCTACCGGAACTCCTACGAGCAGTACTTC
CDR3: CSVEVYRNSYEQYF
D: NA
size: many
V: TRBV29-1
J: TRBJ2-7

DNA: TGTGCCAGCAGTCGAAGGCGCTACGAGCAGTACTTC
CDR3: CASSRRRYEQYF
D: NA
size: few
V: TRBV28
J: TRBJ2-7

DNA: TGTGCCAGCAGCCAAGATTTTTTTTTTCGGGACGAAAGCTCTGGGGCCAACGTCCTGACTTTC
CDR3: CASSQDFFFRDESSGANVLTF
D: NA
size: NA
V: TRBV14
J: TRBJ2-6

DNA: TGTGCCATCAGTGAGAGAACTAGTGACGGTGAGCAGTTCTTC
CDR3: CAISERTSDGEQFF
D: NA
size: few
V: TRBV10-3
J: TRBJ2-1

DNA: TGTGCCAGCAGCTTAAGACTAGCGGGGGCCACAGATACGCAGTATTTT
CDR3: CASSLRLAGATDTQYF
D: TRBD2
size: few
V: TRBV7-2
J: TRBJ2-3